The 26 T cell receptor beta chains below all came from one sample that was sequenced in a study of T cell repertoires in cytomegalovirus infection. Their recognized antigens are unknown. TCRdb re-analysed the reads in MiXCR, keeping a single row per CDR3 protein. This table has under 500,000 distinct CDR3 sequences, more than 40% appearing once. The sequencing used cultured PBMCs, collected from culture after CMV antigen stimulation. These receptors were obtained from a human donor in good health (CMV status not recorded). Some clones in this sample may be carry-over from other donors' samples.

The sample holds many counts of this clonotype. The chain recombines TRBV7-2 with TRBJ2-5, with D hard to call. The CDR3 totals 11 residues. CDR1 SGHTA and CDR2 FQGNSA come from the germline V gene. V shed 4 bases and J shed 5 bases, with 5 bases lying between them. In DNA, the CDR3 is TGTGCCAGCAGCTCCACTGAGACCCAGTACTTC. This gives the protein CASSSTETQYF.

V is TRBV13 and J is TRBJ1-3, with TRBD1 matching 9 bases. J gave up 8 bases and V 6 bases, and 8 bases lay outside the gene matches. Germline CDR1 reads PRHDT; CDR2 reads FYEKMQ (reference sequence). The CDR3 loop spans 14 amino acids. The CDR3 is CASRQQGAGDTIYF. The CDR3 DNA sequence: TGTGCCAGCAGACAACAGGGGGCTGGGGACACCATATATTTT.

The rearrangement joins TRBV25-1 to TRBJ1-2, with D hard to call. V shed 8 bases and J shed 7 bases, with 11 bases lying between them. CDR1 is MGHDK and CDR2 is SYGVNS in the germline V gene. CDR3 size: 11 residues. CDR3 in DNA: TGTGCCAGCGTTAACACCCGTGGCTACACCTTC. It is translated as CASVNTRGYTF.

This clonotype was recorded many times. J is TRBJ2-2 and V is TRBV7-2; D gene unclear. The CDR3 runs to 13 residues. CDR1 is SGHTA and CDR2 is FQGNSA in the germline V gene. Trimming cost V 5 bases and J 5 bases, with 9 bases left between them. DNA of the CDR3: TGTGCCAGCAGCGCCGCAGCTACCGGGGAGCTGTTTTTT. Amino acid sequence: CASSAAATGELFF.

This clonotype was detected many times. The V and J genes are TRBV7-2 and TRBJ2-7; 9 positions match TRBD2. CDR1 and CDR2 from the germline V gene are SGHTA and FQGNSA. With 5 bases clipped from V and 5 bases from J, the junction kept 4 bases outside the gene matches. The CDR3 runs to 13 residues. CDR3: CASSKLAGDEQYF. CDR3 nucleotides: TGTGCCAGCAGCAAACTAGCGGGCGACGAGCAGTACTTC.

This clonotype was picked up one time. The J gene is TRBJ1-2, the V gene TRBV7-2, with D perhaps matching TRBD1 (5 bases). V dropped 5 bases and J dropped 5 bases, with 12 bases sitting between them. CDR1 is SGHTA and CDR2 is FQGNSA in the germline V gene. The CDR3 spans 13 residues. This CDR3 reads CASSQGLLYGYTF. CDR3 nucleotides: TGTGCCAGCAGCCAGGGCCTATTATATGGCTACACCTTC.

The chain links TRBV19 to TRBJ2-2; 13 nucleotides agree with TRBD2. Germline lookup yields CDR1 LNHDA and CDR2 SQIVND (reference sequence). The CDR3 extends over 19 amino acids. With 11 bases clipped from V and 4 bases from J, the junction kept 19 bases outside the gene matches. The CDR3 DNA follows: TGTGCCTCTCACCGGACTAGCGGGAGTCAAGGGCGTGTCACCGGGGAGCTGTTTTTT. This codes for CASHRTSGSQGRVTGELFF.

The chain has TRBV6-5 and TRBJ2-3; D is perhaps TRBD1 (6 bases). Per the germline V gene, CDR1 is MNHEY and CDR2 is SVGAGI. This CDR3 has 13 residues. Trimming pared 5 bases from V and 8 bases from J, leaving 14 bases between. CDR3 coding DNA: TGTGCCAGCAGTCCGGGGACATTCGGTACGCAGTATTTT. Protein product: CASSPGTFGTQYF.

The chain carries TRBV12-3 or TRBV12-4 and TRBJ2-7, with 8 bases matching TRBD2. Trimming removed 3 bases from V and 4 bases from J; junction bases left unmatched: 5. The CDR3 is 14 residues long. CDR3 amino acids: CASSFSGIGYEQYF. The CDR3 nucleotides are TGTGCCAGCAGTTTTAGCGGGATAGGGTACGAGCAGTACTTC.

This clonotype came up a few times. CDR3 sequence (DNA): TGTGCCAGCAGTTTATCGGCGGAGTCCTACAATGAGCAGTTCTTC. Amino acids: CASSLSAESYNEQFF. The V and J genes are TRBV12-3 or TRBV12-4 and TRBJ2-1; the D is unclear. There are 15 residues in the CDR3. Between the trimmed V and J ends, which lost 2 bases and 1 base, there was a span of 9 bases.

This chain connects TRBV7-9 to TRBJ2-5; D remains unclear. Trimming stripped 2 bases from V and 5 bases from J, with 15 bases between. This CDR3 region has 15 residues. Germline-derived CDR1 and CDR2 are SEHNR and FQNEAQ (reference sequence). The CDR3 DNA reads as TGTGCCAGCAGCTTACTATCCGGGTTCGGTGAGACCCAGTACTTC. Its translation: CASSLLSGFGETQYF.

This clonotype was counted a single time. The chain couples TRBV6-2 or TRBV6-3 to TRBJ2-1; D is unresolved. This CDR3 has 18 amino acids. Germline V lookup: CDR1 MNHEY, CDR2 SVGEGT. Between the trimmed V and J ends, which lost 5 bases and 0 bases, there was a span of 20 bases. CDR3 sequence reads: CASSKFLRGLSSYNEQFF. The DNA for the CDR3 is TGTGCCAGCAGTAAATTCCTTCGCGGTCTTAGCTCCTACAATGAGCAGTTCTTC.

The chain couples TRBV20-1 to TRBJ1-5; TRBD1 might be the D (5 bases). This CDR3 is built from 16 residues. Trimming stripped 1 base from V and 1 base from J, with 14 bases between. Germline-derived CDR1 and CDR2 are DFQATT and SNEGSKA (reference sequence). The CDR3 spells CSARADTLGSNQPQHF. As DNA, the CDR3 is TGCAGTGCTAGAGCGGACACCCTCGGAAGCAATCAGCCCCAGCATTTT.

The chain links TRBV7-2 to TRBJ1-1; 7 bases agree with TRBD1. Unmatched junction bases numbered 4, after V lost 3 bases and J lost 0 bases. Germline V gene data show CDR1 as SGHTA and CDR2 as FQGNSA. The CDR3 runs 15 residues. CDR3 nucleotide sequence: TGTGCCAGCAGCTTGAGAACAGGGGTGAACACTGAAGCTTTCTTT. Amino acids: CASSLRTGVNTEAFF.

In its sample, this clonotype was seen a few times. The rearrangement joins TRBV12-3 or TRBV12-4 to TRBJ2-7, with TRBD1 matching over 7 bases. The CDR3 is made up of 12 amino acids. The junction had 4 bases not matched to a gene; V was cut back by 6 bases and J by 5 bases. The CDR3 sequence is CASSQTGDEQYF. In DNA form, the CDR3 reads TGTGCCAGCAGCCAAACAGGGGACGAGCAGTACTTC.

This clonotype was observed many times. The chain has TRBV7-2 and TRBJ2-3; TRBD1 might be the D (6 bases). Trimming removed 4 bases at V and 3 bases at J, with 11 bases between. CDR3 size: 14 residues. CDR1 is SGHTA and CDR2 is FQGNSA in the germline V gene. CDR3 region: CASSSDSGTDTQYF. The CDR3 coding sequence is TGTGCCAGCAGCTCGGACAGTGGTACAGATACGCAGTATTTT.

This clonotype turned up a few times. The chain couples TRBV6-1 to TRBJ2-7; no clear D. Germline V gives CDR1 MNHNS, CDR2 SASEGT. V lost 6 bases and J 4 bases, leaving 13 bases between the germline ends. This CDR3 is built from 13 residues. CDR3 in amino acids: CASRLGLLYEQYF. The CDR3 coding sequence is TGTGCCAGCAGGTTGGGCCTCCTGTACGAGCAGTACTTC.

This clonotype has only a few counts. The CDR3 spells CASGLGAGQAYNEQFF. In nucleotides, the CDR3 is TGTGCTAGTGGTTTGGGGGCAGGCCAGGCCTACAATGAGCAGTTCTTC. The V and J genes are TRBV12-5 and TRBJ2-1; no clear D. Germline assignment: CDR1 LGHNT and CDR2 FRNRAP. V dropped 1 base and J dropped 2 bases, with 12 bases sitting between them. The CDR3 is 16 amino acids.

V is TRBV7-2 and J is TRBJ2-5, with D possibly TRBD2 on 6 matching bases. V was cut by 5 bases and J by 10 bases, with 26 bases left in between. This CDR3 has 16 residues. CDR1 is SGHTA, CDR2 FQGNSA, per germline. CDR3 sequence (DNA): TGTGCCAGCAGCAATACCCCGGGACTGGGGTGGGTGGGCCAGTACTTC. It encodes CASSNTPGLGWVGQYF.

The chain recombines TRBV28 with TRBJ2-2; D may correspond to TRBD1 or TRBD2 (5 bases each). CDR1 and CDR2 from the germline V gene are MDHEN and SYDVKM. Trimming removed 6 bases from V and 7 bases from J, with 15 bases in between. This CDR3 has 14 amino acids. The CDR3 spells CASSPGRLLGELFF. DNA for the CDR3: TGTGCCAGCAGCCCGGGACGGCTGCTCGGGGAGCTGTTTTTT.

The gene calls are TRBV20-1 and TRBJ2-1, with 9 bases identical to TRBD2. J was trimmed by 4 bases and V by 1 base; bases with no gene match: 17. Germline CDR1 is DFQATT and CDR2 is SNEGSKA (reference sequence). This CDR3 has 19 amino acids. The CDR3 region has the DNA TGCAGTGCTAGAGCGAGTCTAGCGGGACCCTCCACCCCTTACAATGAGCAGTTCTTC. It codes for CSARASLAGPSTPYNEQFF.

A few counts support this clonotype. The genes are TRBV6-1 and TRBJ1-2; TRBD1 agrees at 8 bases. The V segment lost 5 bases and the J segment 7 bases; nucleotides outside the gene matches: 9. Per germline, CDR1 MNHNS and CDR2 SASEGT. The CDR3 contains 14 residues. The chain's CDR3 is CASSPRGQGAGYTF. In DNA, the CDR3 is TGTGCCAGCAGTCCCCGAGGACAGGGTGCTGGCTACACCTTC.

The chain links TRBV7-6 to TRBJ1-4; TRBD1 matches at 8 bases. Germline V gene data show CDR1 as SGHVS and CDR2 as FNYEAQ. This CDR3 contains 14 residues. V shed 5 bases, J shed 7 bases, and the junction held 6 bases outside the gene matches. The CDR3 sequence is CASSLGQEAEKLFF. DNA of the CDR3: TGTGCCAGCAGCCTGGGACAGGAGGCTGAAAAACTGTTTTTT. Looking up the rest from reference TRBV7-6 and TRBJ1-4 gives the full variable domain: GAGVSQSPRYKVTKRGQDVALRCDPISGHVSLYWYRQALGQGPEFLTYFNYEAQQDKSGLPNDRFSAERPEGSISTLTIQRTEQRDSAMYRCASSLGQEAEKLFFGSGTQLSVL.

This chain joins TRBV20-1 and TRBJ2-1; no reliable D call. From germline, CDR1 is DFQATT and CDR2 SNEGSKA (reference sequence). This CDR3 has 13 residues. The ends were cut back, 5 bases at V and 6 bases at J, with 14 bases in the middle. The CDR3 DNA follows: TGCAGTGCTCAGACGGGCCGTATCAATGAGCAGTTCTTC. The encoded protein is CSAQTGRINEQFF.

This clonotype was observed a few times. This chain links TRBV7-2 with TRBJ1-2; 9 nucleotides align to TRBD1. The CDR3 is 15 residues long. V lost 2 bases to trimming and J lost 2 bases; unmatched junction nucleotides: 3. CDR1 SGHTA and CDR2 FQGNSA come from the germline V gene. CDR3 region: CASSLRQGVNYGYTF. DNA for the CDR3: TGTGCCAGCAGCTTAAGACAGGGGGTGAACTATGGCTACACCTTC.

The CDR3 loop reads CSAIDRGFGELFF. The CDR3 DNA sequence: TGCAGTGCTATCGACAGGGGATTCGGGGAGCTGTTTTTT. J is TRBJ2-2 and V is TRBV20-1, with 8 positions matching TRBD1. With V trimmed by 4 bases and J by 7 bases, 5 bases remained unmatched. This CDR3 region has 13 residues. Germline V gene data show CDR1 as DFQATT and CDR2 as SNEGSKA (reference sequence).